This T cell receptor beta chain was identified in a study of cytomegalovirus exposure and HLA in healthy donors. As for the study in general: Researchers found that 81% of over 350 genotyped donors fell within the Caucasian-associated ancestry cluster.

Primers for the PCR totalled 60 Vbeta and 13 Jbeta. This table comes from immunoSEQ multiplex PCR, and its TCRdb copy is limited to in-frame clones, with some not included. The sample yields 150,000 to 200,000 clones, over 70% seen once. Trimming cost V 3 bases and J 1 base, with 9 bases left between them. The germline V gene encodes CDR1 SGHAT and CDR2 FQNNGV. This CDR3 spans 14 amino acids. This clonotype was obtained from a woman in her twenties or thirties in good health and CMV-seronegative. Sequenced input: PBMCs. V is TRBV11-2 and J is TRBJ1-1; D call uncertain. The CDR3: CASSFSSGNTEAFF. DNA of the CDR3: TGTGCCAGCAGCTTTAGTTCAGGGAACACTGAAGCTTTCTTT.